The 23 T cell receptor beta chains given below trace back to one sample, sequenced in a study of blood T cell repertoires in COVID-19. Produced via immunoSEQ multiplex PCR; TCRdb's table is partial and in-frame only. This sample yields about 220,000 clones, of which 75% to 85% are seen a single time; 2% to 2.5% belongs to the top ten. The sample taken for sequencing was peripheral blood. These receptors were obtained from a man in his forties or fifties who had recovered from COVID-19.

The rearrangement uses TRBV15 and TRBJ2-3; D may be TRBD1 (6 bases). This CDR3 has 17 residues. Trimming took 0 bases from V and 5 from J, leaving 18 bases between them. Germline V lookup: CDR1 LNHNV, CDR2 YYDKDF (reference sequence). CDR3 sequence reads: CATSRDPASWGQDTQYF. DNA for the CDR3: TGTGCCACCAGCAGAGATCCCGCTAGTTGGGGACAAGATACGCAGTATTTT.

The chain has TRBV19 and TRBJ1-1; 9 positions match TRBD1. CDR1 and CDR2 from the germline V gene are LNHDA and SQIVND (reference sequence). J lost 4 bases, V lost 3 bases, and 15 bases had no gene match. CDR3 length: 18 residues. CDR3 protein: CASSIRELGQGLSTEAFF. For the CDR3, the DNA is TGTGCCAGTAGTATCAGAGAGTTGGGACAGGGACTTTCCACTGAAGCTTTCTTT. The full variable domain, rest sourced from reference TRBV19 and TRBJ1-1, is DGGITQSPKYLFRKEGQNVTLSCEQNLNHDAMYWYRQDPGQGLRLIYYSQIVNDFQKGDIAEGYSVSREKKESFPLTVTSAQKNPTAFYLCASSIRELGQGLSTEAFFGQGTRLTVV.

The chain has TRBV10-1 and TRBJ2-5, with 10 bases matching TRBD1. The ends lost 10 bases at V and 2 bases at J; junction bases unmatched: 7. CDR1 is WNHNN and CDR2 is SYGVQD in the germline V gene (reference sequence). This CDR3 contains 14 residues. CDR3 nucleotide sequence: TGCGCCACCTTTAGGACAGGGGGTCAAGAGACCCAGTACTTC. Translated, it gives CATFRTGGQETQYF.

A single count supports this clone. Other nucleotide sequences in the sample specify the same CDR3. DNA for the CDR3: TGTGCCAGCTCGAGACTAGCGGGAAACTCCTACAATGAGCAGTTCTTC. Translated: CASSRLAGNSYNEQFF. The chain employs TRBV5-6 and TRBJ2-1; 11 bases are a match to TRBD2. The CDR3 runs 16 residues. Germline values: CDR1 SGHDT, CDR2 YYEEEE. V shed 7 bases, J shed 0 bases, and the junction held 6 bases outside the gene matches.

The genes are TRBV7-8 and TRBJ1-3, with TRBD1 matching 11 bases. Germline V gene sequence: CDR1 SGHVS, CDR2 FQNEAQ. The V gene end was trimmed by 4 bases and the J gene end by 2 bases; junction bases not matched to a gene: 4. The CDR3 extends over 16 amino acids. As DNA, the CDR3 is TGTGCCAGCAGCTCCGGACAGGGGGCGACTGGAAACACCATATATTTT. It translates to CASSSGQGATGNTIYF. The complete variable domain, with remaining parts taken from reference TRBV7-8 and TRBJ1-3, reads GAGVSQSPRYKVAKRGQDVALRCDPISGHVSLFWYQQALGQGPEFLTYFQNEAQLDKSGLPSDRFFAERPEGSVSTLKIQRTQQEDSAVYLCASSSGQGATGNTIYFGEGSWLTVV.

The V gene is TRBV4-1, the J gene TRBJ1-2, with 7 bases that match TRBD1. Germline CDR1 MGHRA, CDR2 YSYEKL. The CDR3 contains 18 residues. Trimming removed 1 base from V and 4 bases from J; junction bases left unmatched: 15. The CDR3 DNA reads TGCGCCAGCAGCCAAGCCCTCCGGGACAGTGATGCCATCTATGGCTACACCTTC. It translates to CASSQALRDSDAIYGYTF.

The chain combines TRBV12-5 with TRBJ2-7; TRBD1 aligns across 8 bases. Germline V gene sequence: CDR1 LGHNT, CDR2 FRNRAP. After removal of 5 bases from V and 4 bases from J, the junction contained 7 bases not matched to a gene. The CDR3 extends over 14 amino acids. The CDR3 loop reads CASGRTGGSYEQYF. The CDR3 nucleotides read TGTGCTAGTGGTCGCACAGGGGGGAGTTACGAGCAGTACTTC.

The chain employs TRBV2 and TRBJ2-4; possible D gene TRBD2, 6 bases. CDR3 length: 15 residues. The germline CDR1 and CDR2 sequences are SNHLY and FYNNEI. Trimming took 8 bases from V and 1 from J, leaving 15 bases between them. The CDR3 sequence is CASFPQGGAKNIQYF. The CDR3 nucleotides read TGTGCCAGCTTCCCCCAAGGAGGGGCCAAAAACATTCAGTACTTC.

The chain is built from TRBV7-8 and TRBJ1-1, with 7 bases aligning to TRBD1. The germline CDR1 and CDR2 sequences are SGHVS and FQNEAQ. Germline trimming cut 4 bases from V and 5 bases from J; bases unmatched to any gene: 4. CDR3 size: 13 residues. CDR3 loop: CASSSLRGTEAFF. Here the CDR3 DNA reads TGTGCCAGCAGCTCACTCAGGGGGACTGAAGCTTTCTTT.

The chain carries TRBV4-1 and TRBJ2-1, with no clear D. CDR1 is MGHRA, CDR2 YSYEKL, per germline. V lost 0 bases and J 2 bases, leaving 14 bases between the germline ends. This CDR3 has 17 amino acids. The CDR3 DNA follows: TGCGCCAGCAGCCAAGATCCTCCGATTATAGCCTACAATGAGCAGTTCTTC. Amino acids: CASSQDPPIIAYNEQFF.

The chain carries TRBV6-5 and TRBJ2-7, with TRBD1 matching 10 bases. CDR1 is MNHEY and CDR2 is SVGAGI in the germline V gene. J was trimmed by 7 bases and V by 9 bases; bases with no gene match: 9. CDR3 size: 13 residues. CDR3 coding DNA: TGTGCCAGTCGGACAGGGGGAACGGGTGAGCAGTACTTC. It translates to CASRTGGTGEQYF.

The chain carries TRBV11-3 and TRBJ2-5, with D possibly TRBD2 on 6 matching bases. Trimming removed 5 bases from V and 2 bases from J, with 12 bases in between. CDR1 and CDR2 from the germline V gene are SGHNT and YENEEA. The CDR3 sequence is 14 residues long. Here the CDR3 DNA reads TGTGCCAGCAGCCTAGGGACTGTTCAAGAGACCCAGTACTTC. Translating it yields CASSLGTVQETQYF.

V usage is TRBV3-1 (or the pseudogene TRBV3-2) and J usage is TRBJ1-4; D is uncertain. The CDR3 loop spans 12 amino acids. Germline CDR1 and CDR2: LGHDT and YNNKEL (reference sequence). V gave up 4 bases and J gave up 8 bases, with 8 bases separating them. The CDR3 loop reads CASSPPGEKLFF. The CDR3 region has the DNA TGTGCCAGCAGCCCACCGGGGGAAAAACTGTTTTTT.

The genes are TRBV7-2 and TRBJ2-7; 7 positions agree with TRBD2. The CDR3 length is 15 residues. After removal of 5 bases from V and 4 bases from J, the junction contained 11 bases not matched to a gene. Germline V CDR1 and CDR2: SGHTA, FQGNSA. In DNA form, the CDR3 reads TGTGCCAGCAGCCCTCACGGCGGGAGTCTGTACGAGCAGTACTTC. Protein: CASSPHGGSLYEQYF.

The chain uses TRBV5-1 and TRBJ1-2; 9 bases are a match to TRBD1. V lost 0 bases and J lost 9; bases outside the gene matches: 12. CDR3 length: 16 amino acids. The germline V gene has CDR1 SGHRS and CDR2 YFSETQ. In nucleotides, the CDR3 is TGCGCCAGCAGCTTGGTGCCCGGGACAGGGAAGGAGCGCTACACCTTC. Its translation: CASSLVPGTGKERYTF.

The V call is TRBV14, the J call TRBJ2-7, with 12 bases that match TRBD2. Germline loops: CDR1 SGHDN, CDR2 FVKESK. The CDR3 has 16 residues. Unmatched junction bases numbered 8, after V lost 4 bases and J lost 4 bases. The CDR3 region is CASSPLTSGGLYEQYF. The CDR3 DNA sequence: TGTGCCAGCAGCCCTCTGACTAGCGGGGGCCTTTACGAGCAGTACTTC.

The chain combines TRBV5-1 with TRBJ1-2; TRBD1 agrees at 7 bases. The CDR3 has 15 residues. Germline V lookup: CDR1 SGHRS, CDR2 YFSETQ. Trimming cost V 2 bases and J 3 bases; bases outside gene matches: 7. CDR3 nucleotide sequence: TGCGCCAGCAGCTTTGGGGCAGGGGGTCACTATGGCTACACCTTC. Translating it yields CASSFGAGGHYGYTF.

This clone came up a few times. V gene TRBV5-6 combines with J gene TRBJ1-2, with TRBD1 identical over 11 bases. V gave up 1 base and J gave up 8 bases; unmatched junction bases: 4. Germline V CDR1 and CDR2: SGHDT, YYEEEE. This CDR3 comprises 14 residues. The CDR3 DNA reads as TGTGCCAGCAGCTTGCCGGGACAGGGGGGCGGCTACACCTTC. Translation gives CASSLPGQGGGYTF.

The CDR3 sequence: CASSLGQVSGNTIYF. As DNA, the CDR3 is TGCGCCAGCAGCTTGGGACAAGTCTCTGGAAACACCATATATTTT. This chain links TRBV5-1 with TRBJ1-3; D remains ambiguous. This CDR3 has 15 amino acids. V was pared by 0 bases and J by 0 bases, with 7 bases between. Germline CDR1 and CDR2: SGHRS and YFSETQ.

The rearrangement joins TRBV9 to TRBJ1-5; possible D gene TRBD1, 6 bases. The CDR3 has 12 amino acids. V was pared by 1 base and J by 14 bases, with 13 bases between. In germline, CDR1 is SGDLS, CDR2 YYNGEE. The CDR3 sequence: CASSVPTGSEHF. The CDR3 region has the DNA TGTGCCAGCAGCGTACCTACAGGGTCGGAGCATTTT.

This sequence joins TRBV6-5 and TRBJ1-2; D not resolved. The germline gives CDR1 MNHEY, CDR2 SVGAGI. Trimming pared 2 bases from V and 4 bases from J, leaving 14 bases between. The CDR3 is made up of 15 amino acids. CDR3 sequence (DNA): TGTGCCAGCAGTTACGGTCTCAGGACTACCTATGGCTACACCTTC. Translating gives CASSYGLRTTYGYTF.

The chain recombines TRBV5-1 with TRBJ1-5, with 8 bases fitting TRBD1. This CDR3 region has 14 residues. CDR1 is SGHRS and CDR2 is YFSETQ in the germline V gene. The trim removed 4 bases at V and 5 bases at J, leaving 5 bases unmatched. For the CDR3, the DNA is TGCGCCAGCAGCCCGACAGGGGTAGATCAGCCCCAGCATTTT. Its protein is CASSPTGVDQPQHF. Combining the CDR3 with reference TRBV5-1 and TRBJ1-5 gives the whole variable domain KAGVTQTPRYLIKTRGQQVTLSCSPISGHRSVSWYQQTPGQGLQFLFEYFSETQRNKGNFPGRFSGRQFSNSRSEMNVSTLELGDSALYLCASSPTGVDQPQHFGDGTRLSIL.

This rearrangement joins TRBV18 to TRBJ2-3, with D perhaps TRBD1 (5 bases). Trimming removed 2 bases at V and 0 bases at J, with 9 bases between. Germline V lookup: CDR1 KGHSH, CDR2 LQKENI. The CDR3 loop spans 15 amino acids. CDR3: CASSPGAGSTDTQYF. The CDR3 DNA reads TGTGCCAGCTCACCAGGGGCTGGTAGCACAGATACGCAGTATTTT.